Following are 25 T cell receptor beta chains from one sample sequenced in a study of cytomegalovirus exposure and HLA in healthy donors. It was with 60 Vbeta and 13 Jbeta primers that the PCR ran. Produced via immunoSEQ multiplex PCR; TCRdb's table is partial and in-frame only. The sample lists under 95,000 clones; around 80% were seen once. The specimen sequenced was PBMCs. These receptors all stem from a man aged 25-40 years in good health and CMV-seropositive.

The J gene is TRBJ2-2, the V gene TRBV29-1; 8 bases map to TRBD2. J gave up 2 bases and V 7 bases, and 12 bases lay outside the gene matches. CDR3 length: 16 amino acids. CDR1 and CDR2 (germline): SQVTM, ANQGSEA. CDR3 DNA sequence: TGCAGCGCCGCCGGGGGTAGCGGGGCCAACACCGGGGAGCTGTTTTTT. This encodes CSAAGGSGANTGELFF.

This clone was counted between two and nine times. The CDR3 sequence is CASSQSGGLLNEKLFF. CDR3 DNA: TGTGCCAGCAGCCAGTCCGGCGGACTGTTGAATGAAAAACTGTTTTTT. The gene calls are TRBV4-2 and TRBJ1-4; D remains unclear. CDR3 length equals 16 residues. Germline CDR1 and CDR2: LGHNA and YNFKEQ. V was trimmed by 3 bases and J by 5 bases, leaving 16 bases between them.

This clone was detected only once. V gene TRBV9 combines with J gene TRBJ1-2, with D perhaps matching TRBD1 (6 bases). The CDR3 totals 14 residues. Trimming cost V 0 bases and J 4 bases, with 10 bases left between them. CDR1 is SGDLS, CDR2 YYNGEE, per germline. In DNA, the CDR3 is TGTGCCAGCAGCGTAGCGGGGACAACCTATGGCTACACCTTC. Amino acid sequence: CASSVAGTTYGYTF.

The chain combines TRBV29-1 with TRBJ2-5; 10 positions match TRBD1. Germline loops: CDR1 SQVTM, CDR2 ANQGSEA. CDR3 size: 12 residues. Trimming took 6 bases from V and 3 from J; bases not matched to a gene: 1. CDR3 region: CSVGTGEETQYF. The CDR3 bases are TGCAGCGTGGGGACAGGGGAAGAGACCCAGTACTTC.

The V and J genes are TRBV5-4 and TRBJ2-3; 7 nucleotides align to TRBD1. Germline CDR1 is SGHNT and CDR2 is YYREEE (reference sequence). The CDR3 has 13 amino acids. The V segment lost 1 base and the J segment 6 bases; nucleotides outside the gene matches: 2. The CDR3: CASSLKGADTQYF. The CDR3 nucleotides read TGTGCCAGCAGCTTGAAGGGGGCGGATACGCAGTATTTT.

The rearrangement uses TRBV27 and TRBJ2-1, with a possible D match to TRBD2 (6 bases). Trimming took 5 bases from V and 7 from J, leaving 24 bases between them. This CDR3 region has 17 residues. Germline lookup yields CDR1 MNHEY and CDR2 SMNVEV (reference sequence). The CDR3 spells CASSPRLFQRVLNEQFF. For the CDR3, the DNA is TGTGCCAGCAGTCCCCGCTTGTTCCAGCGGGTGCTTAATGAGCAGTTCTTC.

The chain links TRBV5-1 to TRBJ2-5; 11 bases agree with TRBD2. This CDR3 comprises 15 residues. Germline V gives CDR1 SGHRS, CDR2 YFSETQ. After removal of 0 bases from V and 4 bases from J, the junction contained 2 bases not matched to a gene. CDR3 loop: CASSLGLAGRETQYF. The CDR3 region has the DNA TGCGCCAGCAGCTTGGGACTAGCGGGGAGAGAGACCCAGTACTTC.

This clone has only one observation. V is TRBV4-3 and J is TRBJ1-4; D gene unclear. The CDR3 spans 18 residues. V was shortened by 5 bases and J by 5 bases, with 24 bases between the two germline ends. Germline CDR1 LGHNA, CDR2 YSLEER. CDR3 nucleotides: TGCGCCAGCAGCTACCAATCGATCCGAATCAGTCAGAATGAAAAACTGTTTTTT. This encodes CASSYQSIRISQNEKLFF.

The rearrangement joins TRBV9 to TRBJ2-1, with a tentative D call TRBD2 (6 bases). The CDR3 length is 16 residues. V was trimmed by 3 bases and J by 0 bases, leaving 13 bases between them. CDR1 is SGDLS, CDR2 YYNGEE, per germline. The CDR3 reads CASSETSSLSYNEQFF. The CDR3 region has the DNA TGTGCCAGCAGCGAGACTAGTTCCCTCTCCTACAATGAGCAGTTCTTC.

A few counts support this clone. V is TRBV15 and J is TRBJ2-1; 10 bases align to TRBD2. Trimming took 5 bases from V and 3 from J; bases not matched to a gene: 7. The germline V gene encodes CDR1 LNHNV and CDR2 YYDKDF (reference sequence). The CDR3 length is 16 residues. In nucleotides, the CDR3 is TGTGCCACCAGCCGACTGGGACTAGCGCTCTACAATGAGCAGTTCTTC. It yields the protein CATSRLGLALYNEQFF. Full variable domain (missing parts from reference TRBV15 and TRBJ2-1): DAMVIQNPRYQVTQFGKPVTLSCSQTLNHNVMYWYQQKSSQAPKLLFHYYDKDFNNEADTPDNFQSRRPNTSFCFLDIRSPGLGDTAMYLCATSRLGLALYNEQFFGPGTRLTVL.

This clone was seen a few times. CDR3 sequence (DNA): TGTGCCAGCAGCGATAGCGGGTCTGGGGCCAACGTCCTGACTTTC. It specifies CASSDSGSGANVLTF. The chain couples TRBV9 to TRBJ2-6; 7 bases fit TRBD2. Per the germline V gene, CDR1 is SGDLS and CDR2 is YYNGEE. The CDR3 has 15 residues. J was trimmed by 1 base and V by 3 bases; bases with no gene match: 1.

The chain recombines TRBV11-3 with TRBJ1-2; the D is unclear. The CDR3 spans 14 residues. V gave up 3 bases and J gave up 2 bases, with 10 bases separating them. CDR1 is SGHNT, CDR2 YENEEA, per germline. The CDR3 bases are TGTGCCAGCAGCTTTAGCAGAACCAACTATGGCTACACCTTC. It codes for CASSFSRTNYGYTF.

The J gene is TRBJ1-1, the V gene TRBV20-1, with D possibly matching TRBD1 (6 bases). In germline, CDR1 is DFQATT, CDR2 SNEGSKA (reference sequence). The CDR3 runs to 11 residues. Trimming pared 5 bases from V and 5 bases from J, leaving 9 bases between. CDR3 coding DNA: TGCAGTGCTGGGAGGGGGACTGAAGCTTTCTTT. As protein: CSAGRGTEAFF.

The chain carries TRBV18 and TRBJ2-5; no definite D call. CDR1 and CDR2 from the germline V gene are KGHSH and LQKENI. The CDR3 totals 13 residues. Trimming cost V 3 bases and J 6 bases, with 11 bases left between them. Here the CDR3 reads CASSPTLGQTQYF. In DNA form, the CDR3 reads TGTGCCAGCTCACCGACCCTGGGCCAGACCCAGTACTTC.

The chain recombines TRBV5-1 with TRBJ2-3; 12 bases map to TRBD2. Trimming took 4 bases from V and 6 from J; bases not matched to a gene: 12. The length of the CDR3 is 17 residues. Germline CDR1 and CDR2: SGHRS and YFSETQ. CDR3 region: CASSPTQLAGGPDTQYF. CDR3 coding DNA: TGCGCCAGCAGCCCCACCCAGCTAGCGGGAGGGCCCGATACGCAGTATTTT.

This chain joins TRBV4-1 and TRBJ1-2, with D maybe TRBD1 (5 bases). The CDR3 spans 12 residues. V lost 6 bases to trimming and J lost 8 bases, with 13 bases between them. The germline V gene encodes CDR1 MGHRA and CDR2 YSYEKL. CDR3 nucleotides: TGCGCCAGCAGTTCAGGGTTGCAAGGCTACACCTTC. Its translation is CASSSGLQGYTF.

This chain links TRBV25-1 with TRBJ1-2, with D possibly being TRBD1 (5 bases). Per the germline V gene, CDR1 is MGHDK and CDR2 is SYGVNS. V lost 1 base and J lost 5, with 17 bases in between. This CDR3 has 16 residues. CDR3 DNA: TGTGCCAGCAGTGAATGGGGGGGGGATTTCAGATATGGCTACACCTTC. It specifies CASSEWGGDFRYGYTF.

This chain connects TRBV4-2 to TRBJ2-3; 7 bases match TRBD1. Germline CDR1 reads LGHNA; CDR2 reads YNFKEQ. J gave up 4 bases and V 8 bases, and 6 bases lay outside the gene matches. This CDR3 spans 13 amino acids. Here the CDR3 reads CASHGTVSDTQYF. In nucleotides, the CDR3 is TGTGCCAGCCATGGGACAGTCTCAGATACGCAGTATTTT.

The V gene is TRBV9, the J gene TRBJ2-3; weak D call: TRBD2 (6 bases). V lost 1 base to trimming and J lost 6 bases, with 9 bases between them. Germline CDR1 SGDLS, CDR2 YYNGEE. The CDR3 is 13 residues long. CDR3 coding DNA: TGTGCCAGCAGCGTATTGGAGGGGGATACGCAGTATTTT. It is translated as CASSVLEGDTQYF.

Notes on this clone: At one end the junction does not follow the germline gene, possibly because of a read error. Other nucleotide sequences in the sample specify the same CDR3. The rearrangement joins TRBV2 to TRBJ1-6, with TRBD1 matching over 8 bases. Germline-derived CDR1 and CDR2 are SNHLY and FYNNEI. The CDR3 contains 15 residues. The CDR3 protein is CASSGDRGFYSPLHF. The CDR3 region has the DNA TGTGCCAGCAGTGGTGACAGGGGTTTTTATTCCCCCCTCCACTTT.

The V and J genes are TRBV27 and TRBJ2-1; D is perhaps TRBD1 (6 bases). Germline V lookup: CDR1 MNHEY, CDR2 SMNVEV (reference sequence). CDR3 length: 15 residues. The V and J ends lost 7 bases and 8 bases respectively, with 21 bases between them. The CDR3 DNA reads TGTGCCAGCAAGGCAGGGGCAGCCCCGACCCATGAGCAGTTCTTC. It encodes CASKAGAAPTHEQFF.

The V call is TRBV11-3, the J call TRBJ2-5, with D uncertain. The CDR3 runs to 12 residues. V was pared by 4 bases and J by 0 bases, with 3 bases between. Germline V gene sequence: CDR1 SGHNT, CDR2 YENEEA. CDR3 sequence (DNA): TGTGCCAGCAGCTCGTACCAAGAGACCCAGTACTTC. This gives the protein CASSSYQETQYF. Variable domain in full (rest from reference TRBV11-3 and TRBJ2-5): EAGVVQSPRYKIIEKKQPVAFWCNPISGHNTLYWYLQNLGQGPELLIRYENEEAVDDSQLPKDRFSAERLKGVDSTLKIQPAELGDSAVYLCASSSYQETQYFGPGTRLLVL.

This rearrangement joins TRBV2 to TRBJ1-2, with D maybe TRBD1 (5 bases). The CDR3 sequence is 16 residues long. Per the germline V gene, CDR1 is SNHLY and CDR2 is FYNNEI. Trimming took 4 bases from V and 4 from J, leaving 19 bases between them. The CDR3 reads CASSGAGPISLYGYTF. In nucleotides, the CDR3 is TGTGCCAGCAGTGGGGCGGGGCCCATTTCCCTCTATGGCTACACCTTC.

This clone was counted only a few times. The chain couples TRBV4-1 to TRBJ2-1; D remains ambiguous. Germline V CDR1 and CDR2: MGHRA, YSYEKL. V shed 3 bases and J shed 8 bases, with 8 bases lying between them. This CDR3 contains 12 residues. In DNA form, the CDR3 reads TGCGCCAGCAGCCACAGAACCCATGAGCAGTTCTTC. Its protein product is CASSHRTHEQFF.

The genes are TRBV4-2 and TRBJ2-1; maybe TRBD2 (5 bases). Per germline, CDR1 LGHNA and CDR2 YNFKEQ. This CDR3 spans 16 amino acids. The V end lost 0 bases, the J end lost 14 bases, and 23 bases lay between the germline ends. The CDR3 loop reads CASSQDEGPRFNSKFF. In DNA, the CDR3 is TGTGCCAGCAGCCAAGATGAGGGCCCACGATTTAATTCGAAGTTCTTC.